This T cell receptor beta chain stems from a study of T cells in Graves' hyperthyroidism and ophthalmopathy. Overall study context: Prior to any treatment, at the point of initial diagnosis, peripheral blood was collected.

Regions amplified from RNA transcripts were the TCR beta CDR3 regions. HTBI primers were the set used in a first-round RT-PCR of the TCR CDR3. TCRdb independently ran MiXCR on the multiplex PCR reads; one entry per CDR3 protein. The table shows hundreds of thousands of distinct CDR3 sequences, with 35% to 40% occurring only once. Study-wide findings and caveats: Most thyroid-expanded clonotypes above 0.001 were also found in blood.

This clonotype was seen at least ten times. Antigen specificity is unknown. Graves' hyperthyroidism without ophthalmopathy progression within 18 months was termed stable. Newly diagnosed hyperthyroidism patients aged 18 to 65 years had disease lasting under 2 months. CDR1 is SNHLY, CDR2 FYNNEI, per germline. V was clipped by 8 bases and J by 6 bases; unmatched bases: 15. The CDR3 is 18 residues long. The rearrangement uses TRBV2 and TRBJ2-2, with 13 bases matching TRBD2. Sequences were obtained from blood. This sequence was found in a man aged 18 to 30 with Graves' hyperthyroidism. CDR3 sequence reads: CASASERGTSGTAGELFF. CDR3 nucleotides: TGTGCCAGCGCCTCTGAGAGGGGGACTAGCGGGACCGCCGGGGAGCTGTTTTTT.